This T cell receptor (beta chain) was captured by sequencing in a study of blood T cell repertoires in COVID-19. Study at large: Samples taken during acute and convalescent COVID-19 were collected in the United States, Italy and Spain. Sample material is recorded as cDNA or gDNA derived from T cells, B-cell-depleted T cells, or PBMCs.

This clone is a singleton in its sample. Trimming left V 3 bases short and J 4 bases short, with 13 bases between. Germline CDR1 and CDR2: WSHSY and SAAADI. This CDR3 is built from 15 residues. Assay used: immunoSEQ multiplex PCR; TCRdb lists only in-frame clones, some missing. The sample carries roughly 97,000 clones, approximately 80% recorded once. The clonotype originates from a man aged 55 to 70 with acute or convalescent COVID-19. The chain has TRBV10-2 and TRBJ2-1; weak D call: TRBD2 (5 bases). Material: peripheral blood. The CDR3 sequence: CASSDLGRTYNEQFF. In nucleotides, the CDR3 is TGCGCCAGCAGTGACTTGGGGAGAACTTACAATGAGCAGTTCTTC.